This T cell receptor beta chain is from a study of shared clonotypes between healthy human individuals. CD4+ cells were split into CD45RA+ naive and CD45RA-negative memory subsets. Trimming took 1 base from V and 6 from J, leaving 9 bases between them. CDR3 length: 13 residues. Germline V gene data show CDR1 as KGHSH and CDR2 as LQKENI. The authors ran the assay at deep level. Method: immunoSEQ multiplex PCR; TCRdb's copy keeps in-frame clones and lacks some. The sample contains 2 million to 2.5 million clones, approximately 93% of which appear only once. This rearrangement joins TRBV18 to TRBJ1-2; D unresolved. Sequenced: naive CD4+ T cells from PBMCs. As for subset: CD45RA+ positively selected. The sequence was obtained from a man between 18 and 29 years old in good health. Some clones in this sample may be carry-over from other donors' samples. The DNA for the CDR3 is TGTGCCAGCTCACCACAGGTGGCGGATGGCTACACCTTC. Translating it yields CASSPQVADGYTF.